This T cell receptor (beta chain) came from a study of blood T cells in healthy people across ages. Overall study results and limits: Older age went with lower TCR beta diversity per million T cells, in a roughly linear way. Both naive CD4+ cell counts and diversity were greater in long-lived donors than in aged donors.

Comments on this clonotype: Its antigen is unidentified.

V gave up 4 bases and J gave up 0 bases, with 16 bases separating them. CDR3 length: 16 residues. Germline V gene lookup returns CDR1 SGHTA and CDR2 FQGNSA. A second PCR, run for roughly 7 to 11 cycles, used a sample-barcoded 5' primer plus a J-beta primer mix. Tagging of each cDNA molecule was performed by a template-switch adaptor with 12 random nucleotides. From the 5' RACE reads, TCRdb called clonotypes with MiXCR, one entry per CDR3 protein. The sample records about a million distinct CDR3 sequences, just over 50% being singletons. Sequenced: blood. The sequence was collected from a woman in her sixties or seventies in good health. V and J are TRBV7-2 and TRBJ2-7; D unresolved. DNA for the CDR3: TGTGCCAGCAGCTCGCCATGGGTGGGAAACTCCTACGAGCAGTACTTC. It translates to CASSSPWVGNSYEQYF.